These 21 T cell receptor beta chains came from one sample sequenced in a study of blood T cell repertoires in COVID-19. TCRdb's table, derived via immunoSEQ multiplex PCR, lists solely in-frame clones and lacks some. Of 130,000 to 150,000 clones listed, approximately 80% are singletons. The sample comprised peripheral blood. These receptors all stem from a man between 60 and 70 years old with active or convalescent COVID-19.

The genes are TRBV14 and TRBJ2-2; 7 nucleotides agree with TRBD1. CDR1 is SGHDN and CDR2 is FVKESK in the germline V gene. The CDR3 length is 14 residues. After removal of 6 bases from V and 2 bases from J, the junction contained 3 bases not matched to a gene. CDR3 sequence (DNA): TGTGCCAGCAGACACAGGGGAAACACCGGGGAGCTGTTTTTT. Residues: CASRHRGNTGELFF.

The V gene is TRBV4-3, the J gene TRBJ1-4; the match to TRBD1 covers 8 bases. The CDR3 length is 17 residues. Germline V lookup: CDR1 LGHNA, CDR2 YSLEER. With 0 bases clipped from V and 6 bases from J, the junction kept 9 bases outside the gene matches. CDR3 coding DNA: TGCGCCAGCAGCCAAGATCAGGGGGCAGCTAGCGATGAAAAACTGTTTTTT. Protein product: CASSQDQGAASDEKLFF.

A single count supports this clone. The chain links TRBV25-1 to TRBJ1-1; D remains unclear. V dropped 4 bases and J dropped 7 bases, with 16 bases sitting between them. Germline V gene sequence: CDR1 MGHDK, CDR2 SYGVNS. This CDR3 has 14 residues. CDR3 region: CASSARHQLLEAFF. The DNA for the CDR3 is TGTGCCAGCAGTGCAAGACACCAACTCCTTGAAGCTTTCTTT.

The CDR3 nucleotides read TGTGCCTCGAAGTACTCCTCGAACACCGGGGAGCTGTTTTTT. It is translated as CASKYSSNTGELFF. The chain recombines TRBV10-3 with TRBJ2-2, with no clear D. The ends were cut back, 11 bases at V and 0 bases at J, with 13 bases in the middle. The CDR3 runs to 14 residues. CDR1 is ENHRY, CDR2 SYGVKD, per germline.

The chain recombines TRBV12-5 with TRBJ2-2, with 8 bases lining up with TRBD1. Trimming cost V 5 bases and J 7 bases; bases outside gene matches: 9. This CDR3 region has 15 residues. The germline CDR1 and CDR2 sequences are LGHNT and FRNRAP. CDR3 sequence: CASGLPRGRGGELFF. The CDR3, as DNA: TGTGCTAGTGGTCTACCCAGGGGGCGCGGCGGGGAGCTGTTTTTT.

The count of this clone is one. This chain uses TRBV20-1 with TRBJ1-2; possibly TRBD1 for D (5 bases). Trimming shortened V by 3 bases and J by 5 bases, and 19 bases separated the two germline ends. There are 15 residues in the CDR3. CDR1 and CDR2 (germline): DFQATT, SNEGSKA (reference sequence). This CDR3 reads CSASAGTTIFYGYTF. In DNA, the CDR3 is TGCAGTGCTAGTGCCGGGACTACTATCTTTTATGGCTACACCTTC.

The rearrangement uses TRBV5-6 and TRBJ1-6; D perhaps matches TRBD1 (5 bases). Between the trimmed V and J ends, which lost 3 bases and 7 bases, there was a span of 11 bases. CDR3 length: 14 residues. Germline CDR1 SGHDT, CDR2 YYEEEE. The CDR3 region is CASSSGLLNSPLHF. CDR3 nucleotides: TGTGCCAGCAGCTCAGGGCTCTTAAATTCACCCCTCCACTTT. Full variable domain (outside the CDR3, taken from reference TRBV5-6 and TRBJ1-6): DAGVTQSPTHLIKTRGQQVTLRCSPKSGHDTVSWYQQALGQGPQFIFQYYEEEERQRGNFPDRFSGHQFPNYSSELNVNALLLGDSALYLCASSSGLLNSPLHFGNGTRLTVT.

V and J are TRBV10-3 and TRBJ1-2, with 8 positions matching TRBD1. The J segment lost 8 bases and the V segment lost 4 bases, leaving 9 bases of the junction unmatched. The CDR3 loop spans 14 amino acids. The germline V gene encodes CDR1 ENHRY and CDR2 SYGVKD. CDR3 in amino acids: CAISVRGRDEGYTF. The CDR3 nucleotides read TGTGCCATCAGTGTCAGGGGGCGGGATGAAGGCTACACCTTC.

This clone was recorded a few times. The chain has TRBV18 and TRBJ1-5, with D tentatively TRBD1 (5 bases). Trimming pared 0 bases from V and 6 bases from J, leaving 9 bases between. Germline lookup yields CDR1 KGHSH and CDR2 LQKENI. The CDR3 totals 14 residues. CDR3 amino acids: CASSPPQGGQPQHF. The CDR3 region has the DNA TGTGCCAGCTCACCACCTCAGGGAGGTCAGCCCCAGCATTTT.

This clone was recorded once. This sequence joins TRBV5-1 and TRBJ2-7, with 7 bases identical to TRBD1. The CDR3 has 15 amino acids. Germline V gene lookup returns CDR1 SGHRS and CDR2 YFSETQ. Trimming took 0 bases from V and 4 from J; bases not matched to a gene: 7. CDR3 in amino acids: CASSLDGTDSYEQYF. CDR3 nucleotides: TGCGCCAGCAGCTTGGACGGGACAGACTCTTACGAGCAGTACTTC.

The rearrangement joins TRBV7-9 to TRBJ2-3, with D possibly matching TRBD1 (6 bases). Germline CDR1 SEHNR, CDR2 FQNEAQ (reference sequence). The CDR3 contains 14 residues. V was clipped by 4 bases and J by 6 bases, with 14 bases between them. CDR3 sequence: CASSSGTTWDTQYF. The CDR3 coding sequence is TGTGCCAGCAGCTCCGGGACAACGTGGGATACGCAGTATTTT.

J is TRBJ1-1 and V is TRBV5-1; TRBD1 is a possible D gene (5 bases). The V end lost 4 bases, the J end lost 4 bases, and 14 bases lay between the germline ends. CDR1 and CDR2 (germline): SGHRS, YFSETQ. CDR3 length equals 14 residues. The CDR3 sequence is CASSRSQGATEAFF. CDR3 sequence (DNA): TGCGCCAGCAGCCGGAGTCAAGGGGCCACTGAAGCTTTCTTT.

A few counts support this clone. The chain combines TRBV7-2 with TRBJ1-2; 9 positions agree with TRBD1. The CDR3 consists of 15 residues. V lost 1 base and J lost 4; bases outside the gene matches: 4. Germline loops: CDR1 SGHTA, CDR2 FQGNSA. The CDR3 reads CASSLGWTGAYGYTF. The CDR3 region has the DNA TGTGCCAGCAGCTTAGGTTGGACAGGGGCCTATGGCTACACCTTC.

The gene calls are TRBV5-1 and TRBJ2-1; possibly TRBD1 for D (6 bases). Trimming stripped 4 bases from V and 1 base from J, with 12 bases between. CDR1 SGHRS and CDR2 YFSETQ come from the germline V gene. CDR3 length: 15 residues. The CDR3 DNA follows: TGCGCCAGCAGCGATTCAGGGGAGTCCTACAATGAGCAGTTCTTC. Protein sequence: CASSDSGESYNEQFF.

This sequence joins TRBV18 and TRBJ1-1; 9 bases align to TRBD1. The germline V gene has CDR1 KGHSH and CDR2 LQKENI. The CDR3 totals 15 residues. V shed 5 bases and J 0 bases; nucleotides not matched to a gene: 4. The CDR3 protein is CASSEQGAMNTEAFF. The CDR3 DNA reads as TGTGCCAGCTCAGAACAGGGGGCAATGAACACTGAAGCTTTCTTT.

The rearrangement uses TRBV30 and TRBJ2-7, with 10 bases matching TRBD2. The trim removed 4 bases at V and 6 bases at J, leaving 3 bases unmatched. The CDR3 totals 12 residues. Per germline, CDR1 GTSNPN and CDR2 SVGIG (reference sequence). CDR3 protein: CAWTSGRSEQYF. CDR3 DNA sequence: TGTGCCTGGACTAGCGGGAGAAGCGAGCAGTACTTC. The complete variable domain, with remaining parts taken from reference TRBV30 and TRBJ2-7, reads SQTIHQWPATLVQPVGSPLSLECTVEGTSNPNLYWYRQAAGRGLQLLFYSVGIGQISSEVPQNLSASRPQDRQFILSSKKLLLSDSGFYLCAWTSGRSEQYFGPGTRLTVT.

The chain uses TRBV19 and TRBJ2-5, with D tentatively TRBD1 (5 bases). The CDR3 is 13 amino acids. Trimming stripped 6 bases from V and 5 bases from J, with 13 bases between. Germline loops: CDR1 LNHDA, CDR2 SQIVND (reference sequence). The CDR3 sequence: CASRDLGVETQYF. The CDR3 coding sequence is TGTGCCAGTAGAGACCTAGGGGTGGAGACCCAGTACTTC. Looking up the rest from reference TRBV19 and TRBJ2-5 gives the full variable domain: DGGITQSPKYLFRKEGQNVTLSCEQNLNHDAMYWYRQDPGQGLRLIYYSQIVNDFQKGDIAEGYSVSREKKESFPLTVTSAQKNPTAFYLCASRDLGVETQYFGPGTRLLVL.

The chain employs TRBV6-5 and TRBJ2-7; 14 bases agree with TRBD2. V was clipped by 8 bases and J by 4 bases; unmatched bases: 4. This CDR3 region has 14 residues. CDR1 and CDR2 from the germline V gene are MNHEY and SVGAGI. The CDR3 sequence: CASGGLAGEYEQYF. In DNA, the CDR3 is TGTGCCAGCGGGGGACTAGCGGGAGAATACGAGCAGTACTTC.

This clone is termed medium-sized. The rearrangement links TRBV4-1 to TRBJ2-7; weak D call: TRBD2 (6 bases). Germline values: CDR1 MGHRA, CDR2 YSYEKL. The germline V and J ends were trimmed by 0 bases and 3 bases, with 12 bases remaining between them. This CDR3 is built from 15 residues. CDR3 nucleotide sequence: TGCGCCAGCAGCCAAGATCGGGTGGAGGGCTACGAGCAGTACTTC. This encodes CASSQDRVEGYEQYF.

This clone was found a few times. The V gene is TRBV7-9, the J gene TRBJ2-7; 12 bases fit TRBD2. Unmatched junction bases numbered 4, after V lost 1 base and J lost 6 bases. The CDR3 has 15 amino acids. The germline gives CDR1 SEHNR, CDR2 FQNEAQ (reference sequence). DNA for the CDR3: TGTGCCAGCAGCTTAGGGACTAGCGGGACCCTCGAGCAGTACTTC. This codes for CASSLGTSGTLEQYF.

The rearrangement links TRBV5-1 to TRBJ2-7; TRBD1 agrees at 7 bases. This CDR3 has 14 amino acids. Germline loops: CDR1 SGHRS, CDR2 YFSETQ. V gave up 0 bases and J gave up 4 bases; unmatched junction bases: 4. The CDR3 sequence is CASSLGTGEYEQYF. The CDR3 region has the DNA TGCGCCAGCAGCTTGGGGACAGGTGAATACGAGCAGTACTTC.